The source of this TCR beta chain is a study of sequential checkpoint blockade in melanoma (dated 2019 in TCRdb). The study in broad terms: Patients were assigned by 1:1 randomization to either first-line nivolumab followed by ipilimumab (arm A) or ipilimumab followed by nivolumab (arm B). Maintenance nivolumab was given following each of the two trial sequences. Here is what the overall study found, with its caveats: The model for predicting response that combines TCR metrics with mutation burden needs to be validated in larger, independent patient cohorts.

The treatment or condition label for this specimen denotes: randomized to nivolumab then ipilimumab (arm A) or the reverse (arm B). Prior DNA-damaging chemotherapy had not been received by any trial patient. Thawed PBMCs were sorted on a FACS Aria II flow cytometer to isolate live CD3+CD8+ cells negative for CD19 and CD56. The samples were obtained from melanoma patients enrolled in CheckMate 064, an open-label, randomized phase II trial testing sequential checkpoint blockade. Peripheral blood mononuclear cells were collected by leukapheresis, purified using Ficoll-Paque, and frozen in human serum containing approximately 9.6% DMSO. Purity of sorted blood CD3+CD8+ cells was verified at >98% immediately after sorting, followed by DNA extraction. The germline V gene supplies CDR1 MDHEN and CDR2 SYDVKM. Clipping removes 6 bases from V and 4 bases from J, with 11 as the unmatched junction base count. The CDR3 numbers 16 residues from cysteine through phenylalanine. The retained sequence is limited to the CDR3, 48 bases, with the frame set at the first base.

TCRbeta CDR3 regions were immunosequenced from genomic DNA with the immunoSEQ Assay. Before high-throughput sequencing, genomic DNA was amplified using bias-controlled multiplex PCR. The original pipeline was this. To quantify the absolute abundance of each unique TCRbeta CDR3 region, the sequences were collapsed and filtered. Clonality, defined as 1 minus Pielou's evenness, was calculated using only productive rearrangements. A previously published method was used to identify clones whose frequencies were significantly greater in on-treatment samples than in baseline samples. Drawn from immuneACCESS, this table holds only the in-frame rearrangements with V and J called that TCRdb kept. Clones are partly lost; checked studies trace under half to an unresolved V gene and leave the rest unexplained. V and J calls plus clone size are reproduced from that table; the DNA served to infer D and trimming. In all, the sample holds 16,000 or so clones, and just under 95% of those were seen once. 24% of the sample is taken by the ten largest.

A single count supports this clone. Its antigen remains unidentified. Base qualities are missing; no much larger clone stands one base away. The rearrangement joined TRBV28 to TRBJ1-4, and TRBD1 matches 7 of the central bases. The source was CD8+ T cells sorted from blood (inferred from file names), collected from a patient given nivolumab and ipilimumab in sequence. This receptor was obtained from a human donor with melanoma. The CDR3 protein: CASSLYRGPSNEKLFF. The sequence in DNA is TGTGCCAGCAGCCTCTACAGGGGTCCTAGTAATGAAAAACTGTTTTTT.